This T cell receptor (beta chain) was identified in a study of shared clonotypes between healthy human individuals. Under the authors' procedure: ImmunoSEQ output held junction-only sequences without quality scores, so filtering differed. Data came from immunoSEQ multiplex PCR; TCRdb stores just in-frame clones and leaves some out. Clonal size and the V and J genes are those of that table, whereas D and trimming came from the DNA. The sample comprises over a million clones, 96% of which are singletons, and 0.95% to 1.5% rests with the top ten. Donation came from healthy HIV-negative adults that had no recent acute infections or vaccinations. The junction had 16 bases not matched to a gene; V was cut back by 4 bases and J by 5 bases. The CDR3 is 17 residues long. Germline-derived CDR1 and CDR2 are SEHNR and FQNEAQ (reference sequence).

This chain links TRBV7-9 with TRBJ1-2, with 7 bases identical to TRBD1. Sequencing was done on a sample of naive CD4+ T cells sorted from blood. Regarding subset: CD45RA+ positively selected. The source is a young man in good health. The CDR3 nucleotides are TGTGCCAGCAGCTCGCAAGGGGGCTCACCGTATGGGTATGGCTACACCTTC. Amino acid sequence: CASSSQGGSPYGYGYTF.